These 17 T cell receptor beta chains were sequenced from one sample in a study of blood T cells in healthy people across ages. Next came a second PCR, run for about 6 to 11 cycles, which used a sample-barcoded 5' primer along with a J-beta primer mix. Using its own MiXCR run on the 5' RACE reads, TCRdb lists one record per CDR3 protein. The top ten hold 7.7% of the sample, which has 1.5 million to 2 million distinct CDR3 sequences, 28% seen once. The sequencing sample was made of blood. These TCRs come from a woman under 40 in good health.

This clonotype has just one count. The chain is built from TRBV20-1 and TRBJ1-1; the match to TRBD1 covers 11 bases. There are 15 residues in the CDR3. The V and J ends lost 8 bases and 4 bases, in that order; junction bases with no gene match: 12. Germline loops: CDR1 DFQATT, CDR2 SNEGSKA (reference sequence). The CDR3 bases are TGCAGTACTACCTCATCCGGGACAGGGGGCACTGAAGCTTTCTTT. It yields the protein CSTTSSGTGGTEAFF.

The sample holds many counts of this clonotype. This sequence joins TRBV29-1 and TRBJ1-2; 9 bases are a match to TRBD1. V was pared by 1 base and J by 4 bases, with 7 bases of the junction left unmatched. Germline values: CDR1 SQVTM, CDR2 ANQGSEA. CDR3 length: 15 amino acids. CDR3 sequence: CSVEGLGTGFYGYTF. The CDR3 region has the DNA TGCAGCGTTGAAGGTCTTGGGACAGGGTTCTATGGCTACACCTTC.

The rearrangement links TRBV20-1 to TRBJ1-2; the match to TRBD1 covers 8 bases. Germline V CDR1 and CDR2: DFQATT, SNEGSKA (reference sequence). V was pared by 0 bases and J by 8 bases, with 11 bases of the junction left unmatched. The CDR3 consists of 15 residues. DNA of the CDR3: TGCAGTGCTAGAGATCTCAGGGGGCGAGTCTACGGCTACACCTTC. Residues: CSARDLRGRVYGYTF.

The chain uses TRBV15 and TRBJ2-1, with unresolved D. The V gene lost 9 bases and the J gene lost 4 bases, with 13 bases spanning the gap. The CDR3 is made up of 13 amino acids. CDR1 and CDR2 from the germline V gene are LNHNV and YYDKDF (reference sequence). In DNA form, the CDR3 reads TGTGCCACGACCCGCAAGGAGTACAATGAGCAGTTCTTC. Translating it yields CATTRKEYNEQFF.

The chain uses TRBV29-1 and TRBJ1-1; a possible D gene is TRBD1 (5 bases). The CDR3 consists of 13 residues. Germline CDR1 is SQVTM and CDR2 is ANQGSEA. V was trimmed by 3 bases and J by 1 base, leaving 9 bases between them. The DNA for the CDR3 is TGCAGCGTTGACAGGACAACGAACACTGAAGCTTTCTTT. Amino acids: CSVDRTTNTEAFF.

In this sample, this clonotype turned up many times. The junction departs from germline at one end; a sequencing error may be responsible. The J gene is TRBJ2-7, the V gene TRBV5-1; D may be TRBD2 (5 bases). The germline CDR1 and CDR2 sequences are SGHRS and YFSETQ. The CDR3 is made up of 15 amino acids. The CDR3 sequence is CASSLAGLPSHEQYF. As DNA, the CDR3 is TGCGCCAGCAGCTTGGCCGGACTCCCCTCCCACGAGCAGTACTTC.

The chain is built from TRBV21-1 and TRBJ1-5. TRBV21-1 is deemed a pseudogene. This CDR3 is built from 12 residues. CDR3 region: CASSKSGFPQHF. CDR3 nucleotide sequence: TGTGCCAGCAGCAAATCCGGATTTCCCCAGCATTTT.

Details on this clonotype: This clone may be a read error of a much larger clone one base away. The chain joins TRBV29-1 to TRBJ2-5, with D maybe TRBD1 (6 bases). The germline V gene has CDR1 SQVTM and CDR2 ANQGSEA. The CDR3 consists of 13 residues. The V end lost 6 bases, the J end lost 11 bases, and 22 bases lay between the germline ends. CDR3 loop: CSVQGTLGDEQYF. The CDR3 DNA is TGCAGCGTCCAAGGGACACTAGGGGATGAGCAGTACTTC.

This clonotype has a handful of counts. One end of the junction does not line up with germline, which may come from a read error. This chain uses TRBV29-1 with TRBJ2-7; D is uncertain. The length of the CDR3 is 12 residues. Per the germline V gene, CDR1 is SQVTM and CDR2 is ANQGSEA. CDR3 in amino acids: CSVEGRGYGQYF. CDR3 nucleotides: TGCAGCGTTGAGGGCAGAGGCTACGGGCAGTACTTC.

V and J are TRBV27 and TRBJ2-1; tentative D call: TRBD2 (6 bases). Germline-derived CDR1 and CDR2 are MNHEY and SMNVEV (reference sequence). V lost 10 bases, J lost 9 bases, and 16 bases lay in between. The CDR3 is made up of 12 amino acids. The CDR3 protein is CATRGAISEQFF. The CDR3 coding sequence is TGTGCCACCCGCGGGGCTATATCTGAGCAGTTCTTC.

This clonotype was counted between two and nine times. The chain employs TRBV5-1 and TRBJ1-4; possibly TRBD1 for D (5 bases). This CDR3 has 16 amino acids. Germline CDR1 reads SGHRS; CDR2 reads YFSETQ. Trimming took 4 bases from V and 5 from J, leaving 18 bases between them. The CDR3 is CASSAVGRGRNEKLFF. CDR3 DNA sequence: TGCGCCAGCAGCGCGGTGGGACGGGGCCGGAATGAAAAACTGTTTTTT. Based on the CDR3 plus reference TRBV5-1 and TRBJ1-4, the full variable domain is KAGVTQTPRYLIKTRGQQVTLSCSPISGHRSVSWYQQTPGQGLQFLFEYFSETQRNKGNFPGRFSGRQFSNSRSEMNVSTLELGDSALYLCASSAVGRGRNEKLFFGSGTQLSVL.

CDR3 region: CATSRVAGNEKLFF. CDR3 coding DNA: TGTGCCACCAGCAGAGTCGCGGGAAATGAAAAACTGTTTTTT. The chain combines TRBV15 with TRBJ1-4; D gene ambiguous. Germline V gene data show CDR1 as LNHNV and CDR2 as YYDKDF (reference sequence). Trimming pared 1 base from V and 5 bases from J, leaving 8 bases between. The CDR3 loop spans 14 amino acids. The full variable domain, its missing parts supplied by reference TRBV15 and TRBJ1-4, is DAMVIQNPRYQVTQFGKPVTLSCSQTLNHNVMYWYQQKSSQAPKLLFHYYDKDFNNEADTPDNFQSRRPNTSFCFLDIRSPGLGDTAMYLCATSRVAGNEKLFFGSGTQLSVL.

This sequence joins TRBV4-3 and TRBJ2-1, with a possible D match to TRBD2 (6 bases). Germline V CDR1 and CDR2: LGHNA, YSLEER. V was cut by 3 bases and J by 7 bases, with 10 bases left in between. This CDR3 spans 13 amino acids. This CDR3 is CASSQGDWNEQFF. DNA for the CDR3: TGCGCCAGCAGCCAGGGGGACTGGAATGAGCAGTTCTTC.

As for this clonotype: This sequence may be a read error, since a much larger clone differs from it by one base. This chain connects TRBV7-6 to TRBJ2-7; perhaps D is TRBD1 or TRBD2 (5 bases each). CDR3 length equals 16 residues. Germline V gives CDR1 SGHVS, CDR2 FNYEAQ. CDR3 protein: CACSNPLTTRGDEQYF. The CDR3 DNA reads TGTGCCTGCAGCAACCCTCTGACTACTCGAGGGGACGAGCAGTACTTC.

This chain links TRBV20-1 with TRBJ2-7, with TRBD2 as a possible D gene (6 bases). The CDR3 consists of 11 residues. Germline V gene lookup returns CDR1 DFQATT and CDR2 SNEGSKA (reference sequence). V shed 7 bases and J shed 5 bases, with 12 bases lying between them. This chain's CDR3 is CSGRRRDEQYF. Here the CDR3 DNA reads TGCAGTGGGCGCAGGAGGGACGAGCAGTACTTC.

This clonotype appeared a single time. A much more abundant neighbour one base away suggests this may be a read error. The chain uses TRBV10-3 and TRBJ1-2; D unresolved. V shed 2 bases and J shed 6 bases, with 7 bases lying between them. Germline assignment: CDR1 ENHRY and CDR2 SYGVKD. The CDR3 sequence is 12 residues long. The CDR3 DNA reads as TGTGCCATCAGTGAGGTGGCGGATGGCTACACCTTC. Translating gives CAISEVADGYTF.

V usage is TRBV11-3 and J usage is TRBJ2-1; possibly TRBD2 for D (5 bases). Germline CDR1 reads SGHNT; CDR2 reads YENEEA. This CDR3 has 15 residues. Trimming took off 4 bases at V and 6 bases at J, with 16 bases between the two ends. CDR3 nucleotides: TGTGCCAGCAGCTCATACTTGACGGGGAGCAATGAGCAGTTCTTC. Amino acid sequence: CASSSYLTGSNEQFF.